Shown below are 12 T cell receptor beta chains from a single sample sequenced in a study of T cells after yellow fever vaccination. MiXCR was run by TCRdb on the 5' RACE reads, yielding one entry per CDR3 protein. This sample carries about 96,000 distinct CDR3 sequences, over 8% of them seen once, and the ten largest clones take over 15%. The sequenced sample was CD8+ T cells not binding an NS4B(214-222) dextramer, sorted from PBMCs, obtained around 14 days after the first yellow fever vaccination. The receptors were sampled from a man aged 18 to 29 who received the YFV17D yellow fever vaccine.

This clonotype was counted only a few times. The V call is TRBV11-2, the J call TRBJ2-7, with unresolved D. The CDR3 has 11 amino acids. V was clipped by 2 bases and J by 5 bases, with 4 bases between them. The germline V gene encodes CDR1 SGHAT and CDR2 FQNNGV. This CDR3 reads CASSLFNEQYF. The CDR3 nucleotides are TGTGCCAGCAGCTTATTTAACGAGCAGTACTTC.

The CDR3 is CASSLSSSHEQFF. CDR3 coding DNA: TGTGCCAGCAGTTTGTCAAGTTCCCATGAGCAGTTCTTC. The chain employs TRBV28 and TRBJ2-1, with D unclear. CDR1 MDHEN and CDR2 SYDVKM come from the germline V gene. Trimming shortened V by 3 bases and J by 8 bases, and 11 bases separated the two germline ends. The CDR3 is 13 amino acids.

This clonotype appeared many times. This chain connects TRBV19 to TRBJ2-1; D might be TRBD2 (6 bases). V lost 3 bases to trimming and J lost 6 bases, with 9 bases between them. The germline gives CDR1 LNHDA, CDR2 SQIVND (reference sequence). The CDR3 consists of 13 residues. The DNA for the CDR3 is TGTGCCAGTAGTATCGGGACTGCCAATGAGCAGTTCTTC. Amino acid sequence: CASSIGTANEQFF.

This clonotype came up a few times. The chain links TRBV27 to TRBJ1-6; D gene unclear. Germline-derived CDR1 and CDR2 are MNHEY and SMNVEV (reference sequence). V was trimmed by 1 base and J by 9 bases, leaving 7 bases between them. The CDR3 is 13 amino acids. The CDR3, as DNA: TGTGCCAGCAGTTTATATACAGCTTCACCCCTCCACTTT. It encodes CASSLYTASPLHF.

The sample holds a few counts of this clonotype. The chain has TRBV12-3 or TRBV12-4 and TRBJ2-1; no firm D call. The length of the CDR3 is 10 residues. V shed 5 bases and J shed 8 bases, with 4 bases lying between them. The CDR3 reads CASSQDEQFF. The CDR3 DNA follows: TGTGCCAGCAGTCAGGATGAGCAGTTCTTC.

This rearrangement joins TRBV18 to TRBJ1-1; D not resolved. The CDR3 consists of 12 residues. CDR1 and CDR2 (germline): KGHSH, LQKENI. V shed 11 bases and J shed 3 bases, with 13 bases lying between them. The CDR3 DNA is TGTGCCGTCGGAGCCGGGGACACTGAAGCTTTCTTT. Amino acids: CAVGAGDTEAFF.

The chain recombines TRBV3-1 with TRBJ2-2, with TRBD2 as a possible D gene (6 bases). The CDR3 extends over 21 amino acids. V was shortened by 1 base and J by 1 base, with 25 bases between the two germline ends. Germline V gene data show CDR1 as LGHDT and CDR2 as YNNKEL (reference sequence). In DNA form, the CDR3 reads TGTGCCAGCAGCCAAGTTGGACTCGGGACTGCCCTGCACCTGAACACCGGGGAGCTGTTTTTT. This gives the protein CASSQVGLGTALHLNTGELFF.

The V call is TRBV4-2, the J call TRBJ1-6; D is possibly TRBD1 (6 bases). Trimming removed 5 bases at V and 7 bases at J, with 12 bases between. Looked up from germline, CDR1 is LGHNA and CDR2 is YNFKEQ. The CDR3 has 14 amino acids. The CDR3 loop reads CASSDGQPNSPLHF. The CDR3 nucleotides are TGTGCCAGCAGCGATGGACAGCCCAATTCACCCCTCCACTTT.

This sequence joins TRBV7-2 and TRBJ2-7; D is unresolved. The ends were cut back, 5 bases at V and 0 bases at J, with 8 bases in the middle. The CDR3 spans 13 residues. Looked up from germline, CDR1 is SGHTA and CDR2 is FQGNSA. For the CDR3, the DNA is TGTGCCAGCAGCAGTCACAGCTCCTACGAGCAGTACGTC. It translates to CASSSHSSYEQYV.

This clonotype was seen more than once but under ten times. This chain joins TRBV11-2 and TRBJ2-1; D may be TRBD1 (6 bases). CDR1 is SGHAT and CDR2 is FQNNGV in the germline V gene. V was shortened by 7 bases and J by 6 bases, with 7 bases between the two germline ends. CDR3 length: 11 amino acids. The CDR3 here is CASKGVNEQFF. The CDR3 DNA reads as TGTGCCAGCAAGGGGGTCAATGAGCAGTTCTTC.

This clonotype ranks as medium-sized. This rearrangement joins TRBV7-6 to TRBJ2-1, with unresolved D. V was pared by 0 bases and J by 2 bases, with 8 bases between. The CDR3 covers 15 residues. The germline V gene encodes CDR1 SGHVS and CDR2 FNYEAQ. The CDR3 DNA is TGTGCCAGCAGCTTAGCGTTGGTTCCCTACAATGAGCAGTTCTTC. Protein: CASSLALVPYNEQFF.

This chain connects TRBV5-4 to TRBJ2-7, with 8 bases matching TRBD2. Trimming cost V 4 bases and J 0 bases; bases outside gene matches: 6. CDR3 length: 15 amino acids. Germline CDR1 reads SGHNT; CDR2 reads YYREEE (reference sequence). As DNA, the CDR3 is TGTGCCAGCAGCCGTAGCGGGATAAGCTCCTACGAGCAGTACTTC. This codes for CASSRSGISSYEQYF.